Below are 2 T cell receptor beta chains sequenced from a single sample in a study of blood T cell repertoires in COVID-19. Method: immunoSEQ multiplex PCR; TCRdb's copy keeps in-frame clones and lacks some. The profile shows some 460,000 clones, nearly 90% of them singletons. The sequencing sample was made of PBMCs or T cells enriched from blood (not recorded which). These receptors were obtained from a woman between 18 and 29 years old with acute COVID-19.

The chain carries TRBV3-1 (or the pseudogene TRBV3-2) and TRBJ2-7; D not certain. Germline V CDR1 and CDR2: LGHDT, YNNKEL (reference sequence). The CDR3 length is 14 residues. V was pared by 2 bases and J by 5 bases, with 13 bases between. In DNA form, the CDR3 reads TGTGCCAGCAGCCAATTTCGGAGCAACAACGAGCAGTACTTC. This sequence encodes CASSQFRSNNEQYF.

The chain combines TRBV10-3 with TRBJ2-7; possibly TRBD2 for D (5 bases). The germline gives CDR1 ENHRY, CDR2 SYGVKD. This CDR3 comprises 12 residues. The ends were cut back, 2 bases at V and 3 bases at J, with 5 bases in the middle. The CDR3 spells CAISERDYEQYF. In nucleotides, the CDR3 is TGTGCCATCAGTGAGCGGGACTACGAGCAGTACTTC.